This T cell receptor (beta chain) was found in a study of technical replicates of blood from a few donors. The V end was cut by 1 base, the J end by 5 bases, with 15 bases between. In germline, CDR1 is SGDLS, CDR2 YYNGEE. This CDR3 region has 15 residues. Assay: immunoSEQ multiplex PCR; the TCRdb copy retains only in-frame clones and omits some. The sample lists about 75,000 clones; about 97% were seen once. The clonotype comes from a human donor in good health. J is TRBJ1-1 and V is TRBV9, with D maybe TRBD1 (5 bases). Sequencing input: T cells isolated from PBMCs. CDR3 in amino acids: CASSVQSDSKTEAFF. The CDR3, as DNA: TGTGCCAGCAGCGTACAGTCTGACAGTAAGACTGAAGCTTTCTTT.